Following are 22 T cell receptor beta chains from one sample sequenced in a study of response to subunit inactivated influenza vaccine. In TCRdb, the RT-PCR reads were re-called with MiXCR into one record per CDR3 protein. Of fewer than 650,000 distinct CDR3 sequences listed, over 10% are singletons. Sample: PBMCs from blood, taken around seven weeks after vaccination. All receptors derive from a man aged 45 to 65 who received an inactivated influenza vaccine.

There are a few counts of this clonotype. V gene TRBV11-3 combines with J gene TRBJ2-1, with D perhaps given as TRBD1 or TRBD2 (6 bases each). CDR1 and CDR2 from the germline V gene are SGHNT and YENEEA. The CDR3 is 16 amino acids. The V and J ends lost 1 base and 1 base respectively, with 11 bases between them. The CDR3 DNA reads as TGTGCCAGCAGCTTAGTTTGGGGGGCGTCCTACAATGAGCAGTTCTTC. Residues: CASSLVWGASYNEQFF. The whole variable domain, remainder taken from reference TRBV11-3 and TRBJ2-1, is EAGVVQSPRYKIIEKKQPVAFWCNPISGHNTLYWYLQNLGQGPELLIRYENEEAVDDSQLPKDRFSAERLKGVDSTLKIQPAELGDSAVYLCASSLVWGASYNEQFFGPGTRLTVL.

This clonotype came up many times. The chain is built from TRBV11-2 and TRBJ2-5, with TRBD2 as a possible D gene (6 bases). This CDR3 is built from 15 residues. Trimming cost V 4 bases and J 5 bases, with 17 bases left between them. CDR1 and CDR2 (germline): SGHAT, FQNNGV. CDR3 protein: CASSSNSGGVETQYF. Here the CDR3 DNA reads TGTGCCAGCAGCTCCAATAGCGGAGGGGTGGAGACCCAGTACTTC.

This clonotype was seen at least ten times. V usage is TRBV5-1 and J usage is TRBJ1-2; maybe TRBD1 (5 bases). From germline, CDR1 is SGHRS and CDR2 YFSETQ. V was pared by 4 bases and J by 8 bases, with 12 bases between. This CDR3 is built from 12 residues. DNA for the CDR3: TGCGCCAGCAGCCCCGGGACTCCCGGCTACACCTTC. Amino acids: CASSPGTPGYTF. The full variable domain, with the rest looked up from reference TRBV5-1 and TRBJ1-2, is KAGVTQTPRYLIKTRGQQVTLSCSPISGHRSVSWYQQTPGQGLQFLFEYFSETQRNKGNFPGRFSGRQFSNSRSEMNVSTLELGDSALYLCASSPGTPGYTFGSGTRLTVV.

This clonotype was found once. The chain couples TRBV7-8 to TRBJ2-5; D remains unclear. CDR3 size: 13 residues. The germline gives CDR1 SGHVS, CDR2 FQNEAQ. Trimming left V 4 bases short and J 1 base short, with 7 bases between. The chain's CDR3 is CASSWSIQETQYF. The CDR3 coding sequence is TGTGCCAGCAGCTGGTCGATCCAAGAGACCCAGTACTTC.

The V and J genes are TRBV7-8 and TRBJ1-1, with a possible D match to TRBD1 (6 bases). This CDR3 comprises 15 residues. V was cut by 8 bases and J by 4 bases, with 20 bases left in between. Germline V CDR1 and CDR2: SGHVS, FQNEAQ. CDR3 in amino acids: CASGSRGIGGTEAFF. The DNA for the CDR3 is TGTGCCAGCGGGAGCAGGGGTATTGGAGGCACTGAAGCTTTCTTT.

This clonotype was seen more than once but under ten times. This chain joins TRBV15 and TRBJ2-5; D might be TRBD2 (5 bases). The germline gives CDR1 LNHNV, CDR2 YYDKDF (reference sequence). The CDR3 consists of 16 residues. V gave up 0 bases and J gave up 2 bases, with 13 bases separating them. As DNA, the CDR3 is TGTGCCACCAGCAGAGATAGCGTAGGGCAGCAAGAGACCCAGTACTTC. Protein product: CATSRDSVGQQETQYF.

This clonotype appeared many times. The V call is TRBV6-5, the J call TRBJ1-4; no clear D gene. CDR1 and CDR2 from the germline V gene are MNHEY and SVGAGI. This CDR3 region has 16 residues. The V and J ends lost 0 bases and 5 bases respectively, with 13 bases between them. The CDR3 spells CASSYSTGNRNEKLFF. Written as DNA, the CDR3 is TGTGCCAGCAGTTACTCGACGGGCAACCGAAATGAAAAACTGTTTTTT.

The chain has TRBV12-3 or TRBV12-4 and TRBJ2-7; no clear D. CDR3 size: 15 residues. The V end lost 1 base, the J end lost 3 bases, and 13 bases lay between the germline ends. CDR3 region: CASSLGLPGFYEQYF. DNA of the CDR3: TGTGCCAGCAGTTTAGGCCTTCCCGGATTCTACGAGCAGTACTTC.

This clonotype was counted at least ten times. The gene calls are TRBV12-3 or TRBV12-4 and TRBJ1-2; TRBD1 matches 8 bases. There are 13 residues in the CDR3. The J segment lost 4 bases and the V segment lost 5 bases, leaving 3 bases of the junction unmatched. The CDR3 loop reads CASSPGGGYGYTF. DNA of the CDR3: TGTGCCAGCAGTCCAGGGGGCGGCTATGGCTACACCTTC.

Ten or more counts support this clonotype. This chain uses TRBV20-1 with TRBJ2-5, with 8 bases aligning to TRBD2. The CDR3 runs to 15 residues. The trim removed 1 base at V and 1 base at J, leaving 5 bases unmatched. The germline CDR1 and CDR2 sequences are DFQATT and SNEGSKA (reference sequence). CDR3 residues: CSARGLAGPQETQYF. In DNA, the CDR3 is TGCAGTGCTAGAGGGTTAGCGGGGCCCCAAGAGACCCAGTACTTC.

In its sample, this clonotype was seen a few times. The genes are TRBV29-1 and TRBJ2-1; D not certain. There are 11 residues in the CDR3. Germline loops: CDR1 SQVTM, CDR2 ANQGSEA. The ends were cut back, 8 bases at V and 4 bases at J, with 9 bases in the middle. The CDR3 nucleotides read TGCAGCCTGGTGGTTTACAATGAGCAGTTCTTC. This translates into CSLVVYNEQFF.

The rearrangement uses TRBV5-4 and TRBJ2-1, with D possibly being TRBD2 (6 bases). CDR1 and CDR2 (germline): SGHNT, YYREEE (reference sequence). CDR3 size: 17 residues. The germline V and J ends were trimmed by 6 bases and 2 bases, with 21 bases remaining between them. The CDR3 protein is CASNDLPPGEAYNEQFF. The CDR3 DNA reads as TGTGCCAGCAACGACCTCCCACCGGGGGAGGCCTACAATGAGCAGTTCTTC.

The chain links TRBV7-2 to TRBJ2-7; TRBD1 matches 8 bases. The CDR3 loop spans 14 amino acids. Germline V CDR1 and CDR2: SGHTA, FQGNSA. J was trimmed by 5 bases and V by 2 bases; bases with no gene match: 5. The CDR3 coding sequence is TGTGCCAGCAGCTTATCAGGGGGCATCAACGAGCAGTACTTC. As protein: CASSLSGGINEQYF. Full variable domain (missing parts from reference TRBV7-2 and TRBJ2-7): GAGVSQSPSNKVTEKGKDVELRCDPISGHTALYWYRQSLGQGLEFLIYFQGNSAPDKSGLPSDRFSAERTGGSVSTLTIQRTQQEDSAVYLCASSLSGGINEQYFGPGTRLTVT.

The chain recombines TRBV7-9 with TRBJ2-1; 10 bases map to TRBD2. CDR3 size: 16 residues. Germline V CDR1 and CDR2: SEHNR, FQNEAQ (reference sequence). The V segment lost 6 bases and the J segment 2 bases; nucleotides outside the gene matches: 7. In nucleotides, the CDR3 is TGTGCCAGCAGTTACCGGACTAGCGGACCCTACAATGAGCAGTTCTTC. It specifies CASSYRTSGPYNEQFF.

This clonotype showed up many times. This chain connects TRBV7-2 to TRBJ2-3; TRBD2 aligns across 10 bases. J was trimmed by 2 bases and V by 5 bases; bases with no gene match: 7. Germline loops: CDR1 SGHTA, CDR2 FQGNSA. This CDR3 has 16 residues. In DNA, the CDR3 is TGTGCCAGCAGCACGCCTAGCGGGAGCTTCACAGATACGCAGTATTTT. Protein sequence: CASSTPSGSFTDTQYF.

This chain uses TRBV20-1 with TRBJ2-7; 7 bases are a match to TRBD2. Germline loops: CDR1 DFQATT, CDR2 SNEGSKA (reference sequence). After removal of 6 bases from V and 5 bases from J, the junction contained 13 bases not matched to a gene. This CDR3 has 14 residues. CDR3 loop: CSAESRGGSHEQYF. CDR3 nucleotide sequence: TGCAGTGCGGAATCTAGGGGCGGGAGCCACGAGCAGTACTTC.

The chain carries TRBV25-1 and TRBJ1-5, with a possible D match to TRBD1 (5 bases). The germline V gene encodes CDR1 MGHDK and CDR2 SYGVNS. The CDR3 runs to 13 residues. V was trimmed by 3 bases and J by 5 bases, leaving 8 bases between them. The CDR3 here is CASSEGDHQPQHF. CDR3 DNA sequence: TGTGCCAGCAGTGAGGGGGACCATCAGCCCCAGCATTTT. The entire variable domain, with the rest obtained from reference TRBV25-1 and TRBJ1-5, is as follows: EADIYQTPRYLVIGTGKKITLECSQTMGHDKMYWYQQDPGMELHLIHYSYGVNSTEKGDLSSESTVSRIRTEHFPLTLESARPSHTSQYLCASSEGDHQPQHFGDGTRLSIL.

This sequence joins TRBV7-2 and TRBJ2-5, with D tentatively TRBD1 (7 bases). Trimming shortened V by 6 bases and J by 9 bases, and 20 bases separated the two germline ends. The germline V gene encodes CDR1 SGHTA and CDR2 FQGNSA. The CDR3 is made up of 14 amino acids. CDR3 amino acids: CASRGDRRRGPQYF. DNA for the CDR3: TGTGCCAGCAGAGGGGATAGGAGGAGGGGGCCCCAGTACTTC.

This rearrangement joins TRBV5-1 to TRBJ1-6; 7 bases match TRBD1. Trimming took 6 bases from V and 7 from J; bases not matched to a gene: 10. The V gene's germline CDR1 is SGHRS and CDR2 YFSETQ. The CDR3 length is 15 residues. The DNA of the CDR3 is TGCGCCAGCACCAGGTCGGGACAGCCAAATTCACCCCTCCACTTT. Its protein is CASTRSGQPNSPLHF.

The chain employs TRBV12-3 or TRBV12-4 and TRBJ1-5; 7 bases fit TRBD1. The CDR3 sequence is 14 residues long. V gave up 5 bases and J gave up 6 bases; unmatched junction bases: 7. CDR3 region: CASSLEQGIQPQHF. In DNA, the CDR3 is TGTGCCAGCAGTCTTGAACAGGGGATTCAGCCCCAGCATTTT.

CDR3 sequence: CSARGGRANTEAFF. In DNA form, the CDR3 reads TGCAGTGCTAGAGGCGGACGGGCGAACACTGAAGCTTTCTTT. This chain joins TRBV20-1 and TRBJ1-1; D gene uncertain. Germline V gene lookup returns CDR1 DFQATT and CDR2 SNEGSKA (reference sequence). With 1 base removed from V and 1 base from J, the gap between germline ends came to 10 bases. The CDR3 has 14 residues.

The gene calls are TRBV7-2 and TRBJ2-3; 9 nucleotides match TRBD2. Germline trimming cut 5 bases from V and 7 bases from J; bases unmatched to any gene: 7. CDR1 and CDR2 from the germline V gene are SGHTA and FQGNSA. This CDR3 has 14 amino acids. The CDR3: CASSPAGGRYTQYF. CDR3 in DNA: TGTGCCAGCAGCCCGGCGGGGGGGCGGTATACGCAGTATTTT. Full variable domain (outside the CDR3, taken from reference TRBV7-2 and TRBJ2-3): GAGVSQSPSNKVTEKGKDVELRCDPISGHTALYWYRQSLGQGLEFLIYFQGNSAPDKSGLPSDRFSAERTGGSVSTLTIQRTQQEDSAVYLCASSPAGGRYTQYFGPGTRLTVL.